Each of the 3 T cell receptor beta chains below was sequenced from the same sample in a study of beta chain features in type 1 diabetes. Study-level results: All four CD4+ subsets of Type 1 diabetes patients contained TCRB CDR3s that were moderately but significantly shorter.

Antigens of these TCRs are unknown. Investigators reverse transcribed all isolated RNA, so they sequenced expressed TCRB transcripts. TCRdb keeps only in-frame clones here, not all; method: immunoSEQ multiplex PCR. The table includes more than 250,000 clones, roughly 21% detected once. Material: naive CD4+ T cells from blood. Receptor source: a middle-aged woman with type 1 diabetes.

The chain is built from TRBV5-5 and TRBJ2-3, with TRBD2 identical over 8 bases. V dropped 3 bases and J dropped 0; count of bases not matched to a gene: 6. The CDR3 consists of 16 residues. In germline, CDR1 is SGHKS, CDR2 YYEKEE (reference sequence). For the CDR3, the DNA is TGTGCCAGCAGCTCCCCGGGGGGGTCTAGCACAGATACGCAGTATTTT. Protein sequence: CASSSPGGSSTDTQYF.

The sample holds a few counts of this clone. The chain joins TRBV7-9 to TRBJ2-5; 12 positions agree with TRBD2. The germline V gene encodes CDR1 SEHNR and CDR2 FQNEAQ (reference sequence). The junction had 15 bases not matched to a gene; V was cut back by 5 bases and J by 5 bases. The CDR3 is made up of 18 amino acids. The CDR3 bases are TGTGCCAGCAGCCACGGACTAGCGGGATCGTGGGAGGTGGAGACCCAGTACTTC. This gives the protein CASSHGLAGSWEVETQYF.

This clone occurred a few times. J is TRBJ2-3 and V is TRBV5-1, with TRBD2 as a possible D gene (6 bases). From germline, CDR1 is SGHRS and CDR2 YFSETQ. Trimming removed 4 bases at V and 6 bases at J, with 15 bases between. The CDR3 loop spans 14 amino acids. CDR3: CASSLDTGEDTQYF. CDR3 coding DNA: TGCGCCAGCAGCCTGGACACGGGGGAGGATACGCAGTATTTT.